This T cell receptor beta chain was identified in a study of CD4+ T cells in melanoma. The method was immunoSEQ multiplex PCR; TCRdb's version includes in-frame clones alone and lacks a portion of them. The repertoire holds some 150,000 clones, with around 90% as singletons. Study-wide results and limits: In melanoma, neoantigen-specific CD4+ T cells reportedly differed in differentiation state.

Comment on this clone: Antigen specificity is unknown.

V was clipped by 7 bases and J by 7 bases, with 14 bases between them. Germline-derived CDR1 and CDR2 are SQVTM and ANQGSEA. This CDR3 is built from 12 residues. The TCR originated in a human donor with melanoma. The chain employs TRBV29-1 and TRBJ2-1, with D possibly being TRBD1 (6 bases). This CDR3 reads CSANYRENEQFF. The CDR3 DNA reads TGCAGCGCCAACTACAGGGAAAATGAGCAGTTCTTC.